This T cell receptor beta chain was retrieved from a study of shared T cell receptors in the human thymus. Assay: immunoSEQ multiplex PCR; the TCRdb copy retains only in-frame clones and omits some. The data show almost 550,000 clones, 75% to 85% seen once. V was clipped by 1 base and J by 0 bases; unmatched bases: 0. This CDR3 spans 15 amino acids. Germline values: CDR1 SNHLY, CDR2 FYNNEI. Another study also made use of these data, one on human thymus T cells. Per that paper: Infants served as donors; they were healthy and Finnish and were having corrective surgery for congenital heart defects. Thymic material originated from resections removed in the course of corrective heart surgery. Gene usage (both V and J) appeared biased in thymic and blood repertoires.

The gene calls are TRBV2 and TRBJ2-7; 10 bases are a match to TRBD2. The sequencing sample was made of thymocytes. This receptor was identified in a boy less than two years old with a congenital heart defect. The CDR3, as DNA: TGTGCCAGCAGTGAAGGACTAGCGGGCTCCTACGAGCAGTACTTC. Translating gives CASSEGLAGSYEQYF.